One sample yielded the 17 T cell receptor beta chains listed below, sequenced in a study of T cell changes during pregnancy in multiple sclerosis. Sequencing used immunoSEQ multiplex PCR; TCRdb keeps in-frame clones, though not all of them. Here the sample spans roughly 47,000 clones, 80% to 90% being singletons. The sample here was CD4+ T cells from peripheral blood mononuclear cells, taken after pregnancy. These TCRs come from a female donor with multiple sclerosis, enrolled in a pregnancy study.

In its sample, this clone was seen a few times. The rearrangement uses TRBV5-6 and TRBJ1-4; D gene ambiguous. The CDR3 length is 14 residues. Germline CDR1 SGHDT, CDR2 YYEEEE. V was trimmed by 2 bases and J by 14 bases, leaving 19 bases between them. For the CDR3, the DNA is TGTGCCAGCAGCTTTGGGCGGACTTCCCCCCTTCTGTTTTTT. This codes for CASSFGRTSPLLFF.

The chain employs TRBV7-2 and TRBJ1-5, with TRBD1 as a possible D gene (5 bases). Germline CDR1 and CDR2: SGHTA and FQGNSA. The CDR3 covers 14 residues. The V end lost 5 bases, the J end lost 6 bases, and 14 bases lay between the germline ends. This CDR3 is CASSLSTDTQPQHF. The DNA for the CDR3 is TGTGCCAGCAGCCTTTCGACAGACACTCAGCCCCAGCATTTT.

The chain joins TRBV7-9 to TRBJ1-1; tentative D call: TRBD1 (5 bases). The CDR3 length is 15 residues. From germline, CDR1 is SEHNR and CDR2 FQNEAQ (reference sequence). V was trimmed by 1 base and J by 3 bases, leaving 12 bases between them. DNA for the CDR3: TGTGCCAGCAGCTTAGGGGGGGGAGGGGACACTGAAGCTTTCTTT. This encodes CASSLGGGGDTEAFF.

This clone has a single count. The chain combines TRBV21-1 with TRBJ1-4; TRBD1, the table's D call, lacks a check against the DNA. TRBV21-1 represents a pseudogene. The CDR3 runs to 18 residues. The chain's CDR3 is CASKLGGTGGTFNEKLFF. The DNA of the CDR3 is TGTGCCAGCAAGTTAGGGGGGACAGGGGGAACCTTTAATGAAAAACTGTTTTTT.

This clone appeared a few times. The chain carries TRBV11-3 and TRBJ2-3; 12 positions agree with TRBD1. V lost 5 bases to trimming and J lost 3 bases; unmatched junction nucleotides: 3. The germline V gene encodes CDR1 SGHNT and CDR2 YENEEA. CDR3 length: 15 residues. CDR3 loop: CASSPGQGATDTQYF. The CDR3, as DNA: TGTGCCAGCAGCCCGGGACAGGGGGCAACAGATACGCAGTATTTT. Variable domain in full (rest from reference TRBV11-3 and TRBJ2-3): EAGVVQSPRYKIIEKKQPVAFWCNPISGHNTLYWYLQNLGQGPELLIRYENEEAVDDSQLPKDRFSAERLKGVDSTLKIQPAELGDSAVYLCASSPGQGATDTQYFGPGTRLTVL.

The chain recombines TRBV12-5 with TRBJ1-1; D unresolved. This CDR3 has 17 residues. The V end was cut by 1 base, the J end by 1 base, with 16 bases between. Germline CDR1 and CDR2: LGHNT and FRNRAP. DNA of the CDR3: TGTGCTAGTGGTTTGGCTAGACGGGGTTACGCGAACACTGAAGCTTTCTTT. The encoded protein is CASGLARRGYANTEAFF.

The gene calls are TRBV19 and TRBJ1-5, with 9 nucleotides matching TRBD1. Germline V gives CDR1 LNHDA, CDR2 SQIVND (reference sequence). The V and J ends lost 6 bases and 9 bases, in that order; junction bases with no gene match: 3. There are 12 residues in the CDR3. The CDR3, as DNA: TGTGCCAGTAGGGGACAGGGTGGGCCCCAGCATTTT. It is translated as CASRGQGGPQHF.

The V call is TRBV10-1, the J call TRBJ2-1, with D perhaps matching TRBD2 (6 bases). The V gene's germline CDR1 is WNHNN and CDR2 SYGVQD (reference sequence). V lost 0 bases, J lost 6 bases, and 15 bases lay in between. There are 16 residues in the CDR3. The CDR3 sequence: CASSESGFGGSNEQFF. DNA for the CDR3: TGCGCCAGCAGTGAGTCTGGGTTCGGGGGTAGCAATGAGCAGTTCTTC.

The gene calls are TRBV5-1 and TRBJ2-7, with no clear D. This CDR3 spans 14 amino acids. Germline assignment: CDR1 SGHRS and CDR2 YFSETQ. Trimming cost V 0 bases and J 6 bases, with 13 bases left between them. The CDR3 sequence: CASSLAITETEQYF. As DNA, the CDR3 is TGCGCCAGCAGCTTGGCCATAACAGAGACCGAGCAGTACTTC.

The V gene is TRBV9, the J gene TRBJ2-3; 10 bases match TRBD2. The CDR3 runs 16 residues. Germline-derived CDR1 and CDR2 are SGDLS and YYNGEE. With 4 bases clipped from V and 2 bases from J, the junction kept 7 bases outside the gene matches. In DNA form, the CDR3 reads TGTGCCAGCAGCTCGGCTAGCGGGAGTATCACAGATACGCAGTATTTT. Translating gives CASSSASGSITDTQYF.

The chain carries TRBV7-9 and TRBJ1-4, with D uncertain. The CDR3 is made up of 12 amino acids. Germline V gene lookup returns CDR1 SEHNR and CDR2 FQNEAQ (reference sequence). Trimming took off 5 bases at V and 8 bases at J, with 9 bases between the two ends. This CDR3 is CASSQVEEKLFF. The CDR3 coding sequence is TGTGCCAGCAGCCAGGTTGAGGAAAAACTGTTTTTT.

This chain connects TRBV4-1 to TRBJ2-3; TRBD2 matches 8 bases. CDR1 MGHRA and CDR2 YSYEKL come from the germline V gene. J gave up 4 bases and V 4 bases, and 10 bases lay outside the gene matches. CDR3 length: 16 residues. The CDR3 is CASSLTGTSRPDTQYF. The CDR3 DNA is TGCGCCAGCAGCCTAACCGGGACTAGTCGGCCAGATACGCAGTATTTT.

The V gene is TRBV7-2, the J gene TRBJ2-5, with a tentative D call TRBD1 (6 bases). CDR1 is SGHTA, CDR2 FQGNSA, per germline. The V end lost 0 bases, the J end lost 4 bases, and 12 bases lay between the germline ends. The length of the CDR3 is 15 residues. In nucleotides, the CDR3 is TGTGCCAGCAGCTTAGCGAGCAGGGGTGGAGAGACCCAGTACTTC. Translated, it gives CASSLASRGGETQYF. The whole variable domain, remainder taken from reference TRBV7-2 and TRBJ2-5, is GAGVSQSPSNKVTEKGKDVELRCDPISGHTALYWYRQSLGQGLEFLIYFQGNSAPDKSGLPSDRFSAERTGGSVSTLTIQRTQQEDSAVYLCASSLASRGGETQYFGPGTRLLVL.

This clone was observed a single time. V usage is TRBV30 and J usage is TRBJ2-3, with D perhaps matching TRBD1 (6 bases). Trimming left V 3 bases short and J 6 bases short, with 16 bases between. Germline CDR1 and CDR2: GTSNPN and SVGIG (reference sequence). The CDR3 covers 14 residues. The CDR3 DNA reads TGTGCCTGGAGAGGGGACAAGGGCCGGGATACGCAGTATTTT. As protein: CAWRGDKGRDTQYF.

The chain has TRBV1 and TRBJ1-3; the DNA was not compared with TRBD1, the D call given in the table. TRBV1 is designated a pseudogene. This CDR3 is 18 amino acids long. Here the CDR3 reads CTSDGQGQELSSGNTIYF. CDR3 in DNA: TGCACCAGCGACGGACAGGGTCAAGAGTTAAGCTCTGGAAACACCATATATTTT.

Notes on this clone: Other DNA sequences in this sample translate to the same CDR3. The CDR3 DNA is TGCGCCAGCAGCCAAGATTTTCAAGGAAACACCATATATTTT. Its translation: CASSQDFQGNTIYF. This sequence joins TRBV4-3 and TRBJ1-3; D unresolved. The V end lost 0 bases, the J end lost 4 bases, and 7 bases lay between the germline ends. The CDR3 length is 14 residues. Germline V gene lookup returns CDR1 LGHNA and CDR2 YSLEER.

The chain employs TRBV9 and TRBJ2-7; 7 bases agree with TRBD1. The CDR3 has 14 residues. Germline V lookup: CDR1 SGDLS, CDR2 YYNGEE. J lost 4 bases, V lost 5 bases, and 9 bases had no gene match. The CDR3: CASSARGSLYEQYF. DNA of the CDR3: TGTGCCAGCAGTGCCAGGGGGTCCCTTTACGAGCAGTACTTC.